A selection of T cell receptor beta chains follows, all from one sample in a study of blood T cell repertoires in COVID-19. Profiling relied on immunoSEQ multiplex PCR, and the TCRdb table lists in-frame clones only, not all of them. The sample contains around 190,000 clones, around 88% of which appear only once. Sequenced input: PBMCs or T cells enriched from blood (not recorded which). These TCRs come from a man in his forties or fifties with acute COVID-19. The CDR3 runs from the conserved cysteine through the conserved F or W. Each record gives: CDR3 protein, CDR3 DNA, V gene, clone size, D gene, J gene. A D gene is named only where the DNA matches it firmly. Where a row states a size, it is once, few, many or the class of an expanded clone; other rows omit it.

CDR3: CASSPVPGQPNQPQHF
DNA: TGCGCCAGCAGTCCCGTCCCGGGACAGCCAAATCAGCCCCAGCATTTT
V: TRBV5-1
size: .
D: TRBD1
J: TRBJ1-5

CDR3: CASRRGEGANVLTF
DNA: TGTGCCAGCAGGCGGGGGGAAGGGGCCAACGTCCTGACTTTC
V: TRBV6-4
size: .
D: TRBD2
J: TRBJ2-6

CDR3: CASSLAGEYTEAFF
DNA: TGCGCCAGCAGCTTGGCCGGGGAGTACACTGAAGCTTTCTTT
V: TRBV5-1
size: .
D: .
J: TRBJ1-1

CDR3: CASSLGLVNTDTQYF
DNA: TGTGCCAGCAGTTTAGGGCTGGTGAACACAGATACGCAGTATTTT
V: TRBV27
size: .
D: .
J: TRBJ2-3

CDR3: CASSLPGSPDTQYF
DNA: TGTGCCAGCAGCTTACCGGGAAGCCCAGATACGCAGTATTTT
V: TRBV13
size: .
D: .
J: TRBJ2-3

CDR3: CASSPRGGSGYTF
DNA: TGTGCCAGCAGTCCCCGCGGGGGGTCTGGCTACACCTTC
V: TRBV6-5
size: .
D: .
J: TRBJ1-2

CDR3: CASSVVGGTDTQYF
DNA: TGTGCCAGCAGCGTAGTAGGAGGCACAGATACGCAGTATTTT
V: TRBV9
size: few
D: .
J: TRBJ2-3

CDR3: CASSGRNTNEQYF
DNA: TGTGCCAGCTCTGGCCGAAATACTAACGAGCAGTACTTC
V: TRBV12-3/TRBV12-4
size: many
D: .
J: TRBJ2-7

CDR3: CASSEGRERLSQYF
DNA: TGTGCCAGCAGTGAGGGGCGGGAGCGGTTGTCGCAGTATTTT
V: TRBV2
size: .
D: TRBD2
J: TRBJ2-3

CDR3: CASSPGTGGLNTEAFF
DNA: TGTGCCAGCAGCCCCGGGACAGGGGGCTTGAACACTGAAGCTTTCTTT
V: TRBV7-3
size: .
D: TRBD1
J: TRBJ1-1

CDR3: CASSETGGNSPLHF
DNA: TGTGCCAGCAGTGAAACAGGGGGAAATTCACCCCTCCACTTT
V: TRBV6-1
size: .
D: TRBD1
J: TRBJ1-6

CDR3: CASSDGTGAMNTEAFF
DNA: TGTGCCAGCAGCGACGGGACAGGAGCTATGAACACTGAAGCTTTCTTT
V: TRBV9
size: .
D: TRBD1
J: TRBJ1-1

CDR3: CASSLWDSLNTEAFF
DNA: TGCGCCAGCAGCTTGTGGGACAGTCTGAACACTGAAGCTTTCTTT
V: TRBV5-1
size: few
D: TRBD1
J: TRBJ1-1

CDR3: CASSRAGPVKETQYF
DNA: TGTGCCAGCAGCCGAGCGGGACCGGTAAAAGAGACCCAGTACTTC
V: TRBV25-1
size: .
D: TRBD2
J: TRBJ2-5

CDR3: CASSVGIAGGGETQYF
DNA: TGTGCCAGCAGCGTAGGGATAGCGGGAGGAGGGGAGACCCAGTACTTC
V: TRBV9
size: .
D: TRBD2
J: TRBJ2-5

CDR3: CASRRDMAGGYTF
DNA: TGTGCCAGCAGACGAGACATGGCTGGAGGCTACACCTTC
V: TRBV28
size: .
D: .
J: TRBJ1-2

CDR3: CASTDRGQVPTDTQYF
DNA: TGTGCCAGCACCGACAGGGGGCAAGTTCCCACAGATACGCAGTATTTT
V: TRBV3-1/TRBV3-2
size: .
D: TRBD1
J: TRBJ2-3

CDR3: CASSLLAGNTEAFF
DNA: TGTGCCAGCAGTTTATTAGCGGGGAACACTGAAGCTTTCTTT
V: TRBV28
size: .
D: .
J: TRBJ1-1

CDR3: CASTPLAGTGVSNTEAFF
DNA: TGTGCCAGCACACCTCTCGCCGGGACAGGGGTTTCCAACACTGAAGCTTTCTTT
V: TRBV11-2
size: .
D: TRBD1
J: TRBJ1-1

CDR3: CASSLTGTDSGANVLTF
DNA: TGTGCCAGCAGCTTAACGGGGACAGACTCTGGGGCCAACGTCCTGACTTTC
V: TRBV7-3
size: .
D: TRBD1
J: TRBJ2-6

CDR3: CASRSHPGACSGANVLTF
DNA: TGTGCAAGTCGCTCCCACCCAGGGGCTTGTTCTGGGGCCAACGTCCTGACTTTC
V: TRBV12-2
size: .
D: .
J: TRBJ2-6

CDR3: CASSYRVLNQPQHF
DNA: TGTGCCAGCAGTTACCGGGTCCTCAATCAGCCCCAGCATTTT
V: TRBV6-2/TRBV6-3
size: .
D: .
J: TRBJ1-5

CDR3: CASSPGTSGRASDTQYF
DNA: TGTGCCAGCAGTCCCGGGACTAGCGGGAGGGCCTCAGATACGCAGTATTTT
V: TRBV28
size: once
D: TRBD2
J: TRBJ2-3

CDR3: CASSRTGDREGHGYTF
DNA: TGCGCCAGCAGCCGGACCGGGGACAGGGAGGGCCATGGCTACACCTTC
V: TRBV5-1
size: .
D: TRBD1
J: TRBJ1-2

CDR3: CASSLGLGLYNEQFF
DNA: TGTGCCAGCAGCTTGGGACTAGGACTATACAATGAGCAGTTCTTC
V: TRBV11-2
size: .
D: TRBD2
J: TRBJ2-1

CDR3: CASRGQGGQVEQYF
DNA: TGTGCCAGCCGGGGACAGGGGGGCCAAGTGGAGCAGTACTTC
V: TRBV6-5
size: .
D: TRBD1
J: TRBJ2-7

CDR3: CASTQGTGSDTQYF
DNA: TGTGCCAGTACCCAGGGGACAGGGTCAGATACGCAGTATTTT
V: TRBV19
size: once
D: TRBD1
J: TRBJ2-3

CDR3: CAWRTGNQPQHF
DNA: TGTGCCTGGAGGACAGGGAACCAGCCCCAGCATTTT
V: TRBV30
size: .
D: TRBD1
J: TRBJ1-5

CDR3: CASSLFDTTSGGYGYTF
DNA: TGTGCCAGCAGTTTATTCGATACGACATCTGGAGGCTATGGCTACACCTTC
V: TRBV28
size: once
D: .
J: TRBJ1-2

CDR3: CSVGIQGWETQYF
DNA: TGCAGCGTTGGAATCCAGGGGTGGGAGACCCAGTACTTC
V: TRBV29-1
size: .
D: .
J: TRBJ2-5

CDR3: CATTFAGTDTQYF
DNA: TGTGCCACCACCTTCGCGGGAACAGATACGCAGTATTTT
V: TRBV6-5
size: few
D: .
J: TRBJ2-3

CDR3: CASSLWRGEQFF
DNA: TGTGCCAGCAGTTTATGGCGGGGTGAGCAGTTCTTC
V: TRBV27
size: .
D: .
J: TRBJ2-1

CDR3: CASSYGGAREEKLFF
DNA: TGTGCCAGCAGTTACGGGGGGGCACGGGAGGAAAAACTGTTTTTT
V: TRBV28
size: .
D: .
J: TRBJ1-4

CDR3: CASSSGQGQQETQYF
DNA: TGCGCCAGCAGCTCGGGACAGGGTCAACAAGAGACCCAGTACTTC
V: TRBV5-1
size: .
D: TRBD1
J: TRBJ2-5

CDR3: CASWRGGTGELFF
DNA: TGTGCCAGCTGGAGAGGGGGCACCGGGGAGCTGTTTTTT
V: TRBV2
size: .
D: .
J: TRBJ2-2

CDR3: CASSQIQGPGTNEKLFF
DNA: TGTGCCAGCAGCCAAATACAGGGGCCTGGGACTAATGAAAAACTGTTTTTT
V: TRBV11-2
size: .
D: TRBD1
J: TRBJ1-4

CDR3: CAWSRTRTSGYTDTQYF
DNA: TGTGCCTGGAGTCGGACAAGGACTAGCGGATACACAGATACGCAGTATTTT
V: TRBV30
size: .
D: TRBD2
J: TRBJ2-3

CDR3: CASSFTPGLADTQYF
DNA: TGTGCCAGCAGCTTCACCCCGGGACTAGCGGATACGCAGTATTTT
V: TRBV5-8
size: once
D: TRBD2
J: TRBJ2-3

CDR3: CASSYHGGEAFF
DNA: TGTGCCAGCAGTTACCACGGGGGGGAAGCTTTCTTT
V: TRBV6-5
size: .
D: .
J: TRBJ1-1

CDR3: CASSHLLDNEKLFF
DNA: TGTGCCAGCAGCCATCTCCTAGATAATGAAAAACTGTTTTTT
V: TRBV16
size: .
D: .
J: TRBJ1-4

CDR3: CSAGGGGPNSPLHF
DNA: TGCAGTGCTGGTGGGGGGGGCCCTAATTCACCCCTCCACTTT
V: TRBV20-1
size: .
D: .
J: TRBJ1-6

CDR3: CASSFIQGASTGELFF
DNA: TGTGCCAGCTCATTTATACAGGGGGCGAGCACCGGGGAGCTGTTTTTT
V: TRBV18
size: .
D: TRBD1
J: TRBJ2-2

CDR3: CASSLTSIPSGELFF
DNA: TGTGCCAGCAGCTTAACTAGTATTCCTTCCGGGGAGCTGTTTTTT
V: TRBV7-3
size: .
D: .
J: TRBJ2-2

CDR3: CASSGTGGHQPQHF
DNA: TGCGCCAGCAGTGGGACAGGGGGCCATCAGCCCCAGCATTTT
V: TRBV10-2
size: .
D: TRBD1
J: TRBJ1-5

CDR3: CASSFKDSEYQETQYF
DNA: TGTGCCAGCAGTTTCAAGGACAGCGAGTACCAAGAGACCCAGTACTTC
V: TRBV28
size: .
D: .
J: TRBJ2-5

CDR3: CASSARFGGDTEAFF
DNA: TGTGCCAGCAGCGCACGATTTGGGGGGGACACTGAAGCTTTCTTT
V: TRBV5-5
size: .
D: .
J: TRBJ1-1

CDR3: CASSPSVSGANVLTF
DNA: TGTGCCAGCAGCCCCTCAGTCTCTGGGGCCAACGTCCTGACTTTC
V: TRBV7-3
size: .
D: .
J: TRBJ2-6

CDR3: CASSFQGREQYF
DNA: TGTGCCAGCAGTTTTCAGGGAAGGGAGCAGTACTTC
V: TRBV28
size: once
D: .
J: TRBJ2-7

CDR3: CASSEYGEQPQHF
DNA: TGTGCCAGCAGTGAATACGGGGAGCAGCCCCAGCATTTT
V: TRBV2
size: .
D: .
J: TRBJ1-5

CDR3: CASSLKVAGGTDTQYF
DNA: TGTGCCAGCAGCTTGAAGGTAGCGGGAGGTACGGATACGCAGTATTTT
V: TRBV5-4
size: .
D: TRBD2
J: TRBJ2-3

CDR3: CATEAGTTTIETQYF
DNA: TGTGCCACCGAGGCGGGAACTACAACCATTGAGACCCAGTACTTC
V: TRBV6-5
size: many
D: .
J: TRBJ2-5